The 13 T cell receptor beta chains given below trace back to one sample, sequenced in a study of human CD4 T cells and Enterobacteriaceae. The memory gate held CD4+ cells that were not CD45RA+CCR7+CD95- naive cells, over 95% pure. Produced via immunoSEQ multiplex PCR; TCRdb's table is partial and in-frame only. Of about 27,000 clones in the sample, more than 80% were seen once. Sequencing was performed on memory CD4+ T cells from blood. All receptors derive from a human donor in good health.

This clone was observed a handful of times. The J gene is TRBJ1-2, the V gene TRBV6-4; tentatively, D is TRBD1 (5 bases). Germline loops: CDR1 MRHNA, CDR2 SNTAGT. V was shortened by 0 bases and J by 3 bases, with 11 bases between the two germline ends. CDR3 length: 15 amino acids. The CDR3 spells CASSDSSREYYGYTF. CDR3 sequence (DNA): TGTGCCAGCAGTGACTCGTCCAGGGAATACTATGGCTACACCTTC.

The chain links TRBV27 to TRBJ2-5, with D perhaps TRBD1 (6 bases). CDR1 is MNHEY, CDR2 SMNVEV, per germline (reference sequence). The CDR3 is made up of 14 amino acids. Trimming pared 6 bases from V and 3 bases from J, leaving 14 bases between. This chain's CDR3 is CASRTGYREETQYF. The CDR3 DNA is TGTGCCAGCAGAACAGGGTACCGCGAAGAGACCCAGTACTTC.

The chain recombines TRBV6-1 with TRBJ1-2; D not resolved. Germline loops: CDR1 MNHNS, CDR2 SASEGT. The CDR3 is made up of 12 amino acids. Trimming removed 8 bases at V and 4 bases at J, with 11 bases between. The CDR3 coding sequence is TGTGCCAGCGCCGGGCCGGGCTATGGCTACACCTTC. This sequence encodes CASAGPGYGYTF.

The V and J genes are TRBV20-1 and TRBJ1-1, with a tentative D call TRBD1 (6 bases). The CDR3 runs to 11 residues. Per germline, CDR1 DFQATT and CDR2 SNEGSKA (reference sequence). Trimming removed 6 bases at V and 10 bases at J, with 15 bases between. Here the CDR3 reads CSAGWGALAFF. In nucleotides, the CDR3 is TGCAGTGCCGGGTGGGGGGCTTTAGCTTTCTTT.

The chain has TRBV7-8 and TRBJ1-2; D gene ambiguous. Trimming shortened V by 1 base and J by 6 bases, and 15 bases separated the two germline ends. CDR1 is SGHVS, CDR2 FQNEAQ, per germline. This CDR3 spans 15 amino acids. CDR3 loop: CASSLGERQSNGYTF. CDR3 DNA sequence: TGTGCCAGCAGCTTAGGGGAGAGGCAGAGCAATGGCTACACCTTC. Full variable domain (outside the CDR3, taken from reference TRBV7-8 and TRBJ1-2): GAGVSQSPRYKVAKRGQDVALRCDPISGHVSLFWYQQALGQGPEFLTYFQNEAQLDKSGLPSDRFFAERPEGSVSTLKIQRTQQEDSAVYLCASSLGERQSNGYTFGSGTRLTVV.

Only one count was recorded for this clone. The chain employs TRBV18 and TRBJ2-5, with TRBD1 identical over 10 bases. CDR1 KGHSH and CDR2 LQKENI come from the germline V gene. The junction had 7 bases not matched to a gene; V was cut back by 2 bases and J by 10 bases. This CDR3 comprises 14 residues. CDR3 coding DNA: TGTGCCAGCTCACCAAAATGGACAGGGGGAAACCAGTACTTC. This gives the protein CASSPKWTGGNQYF.

CDR3 sequence reads: CASSQGPRTEQYF. The CDR3, as DNA: TGTGCCAGCAGTCAGGGACCAAGGACCGAGCAGTACTTC. This chain links TRBV27 with TRBJ2-7; D is perhaps TRBD1 or TRBD2 (5 bases each). The CDR3 sequence is 13 residues long. Germline V lookup: CDR1 MNHEY, CDR2 SMNVEV (reference sequence). The V gene lost 5 bases and the J gene lost 6 bases, with 14 bases spanning the gap.

The V and J genes are TRBV5-1 and TRBJ1-2; weak D call: TRBD1 (5 bases). Trimming took off 1 base at V and 8 bases at J, with 12 bases between the two ends. Germline CDR1 and CDR2: SGHRS and YFSETQ. The CDR3 is 13 residues long. CDR3 residues: CASSLPGPGGYTF. The DNA of the CDR3 is TGCGCCAGCAGCTTGCCGGGGCCGGGAGGCTACACCTTC.

The table lists this clone with a count of one. The rearrangement joins TRBV27 to TRBJ2-7, with 10 nucleotides matching TRBD1. The J segment lost 7 bases and the V segment lost 4 bases, leaving 4 bases of the junction unmatched. This CDR3 has 13 residues. Germline assignment: CDR1 MNHEY and CDR2 SMNVEV (reference sequence). The CDR3 region is CASSSWTGGEQYF. The CDR3 coding sequence is TGTGCCAGCAGTTCCTGGACAGGGGGTGAGCAGTACTTC.

The chain joins TRBV27 to TRBJ2-5, with 12 bases that match TRBD1. Per germline, CDR1 MNHEY and CDR2 SMNVEV (reference sequence). After removal of 5 bases from V and 5 bases from J, the junction contained 9 bases not matched to a gene. The CDR3 contains 16 residues. CDR3 coding DNA: TGTGCCAGCAGTGCCACTGGGACAGGGGGCCGGGAGACCCAGTACTTC. Amino acids: CASSATGTGGRETQYF.

A few counts support this clone. The V call is TRBV7-2, the J call TRBJ1-1; no reliable D call. The CDR3 length is 13 residues. Germline CDR1 and CDR2: SGHTA and FQGNSA. V shed 6 bases and J shed 4 bases, with 12 bases lying between them. Here the CDR3 reads CASRRFDGTEAFF. The DNA for the CDR3 is TGTGCCAGCAGGAGGTTCGACGGCACTGAAGCTTTCTTT.

The chain is built from TRBV6-1 and TRBJ2-1; the D gene is possibly TRBD1 (6 bases). The V and J ends lost 8 bases and 7 bases respectively, with 15 bases between them. The CDR3 is 13 residues long. Germline values: CDR1 MNHNS, CDR2 SASEGT. The CDR3 is CASLRGNSNEQFF. Written as DNA, the CDR3 is TGTGCCAGCCTAAGGGGGAATTCGAATGAGCAGTTCTTC.

This rearrangement joins TRBV10-2 to TRBJ2-7; TRBD2 agrees at 10 bases. The junction had 14 bases not matched to a gene; V was cut back by 2 bases and J by 10 bases. The CDR3 covers 16 residues. The V gene's germline CDR1 is WSHSY and CDR2 SAAADI. CDR3 sequence reads: CASSETSRRLAGAQYF. The CDR3 bases are TGCGCCAGCAGTGAGACCTCACGTAGGCTAGCGGGAGCCCAGTACTTC.